A selection of T cell receptor beta chains follows, all from one sample in a study of blood T cells in healthy people across ages. TCRdb re-called the 5' RACE reads through MiXCR, storing one row per CDR3 protein. The sample carries about 700,000 distinct CDR3 sequences, 32% recorded once. Sequenced input: blood. These receptors came from a woman of 80 years or more in good health. Each CDR3 is given with its conserved first and last residue. Each record gives: D gene, V gene, clone size, J gene, CDR3 protein, CDR3 DNA. A D gene is named only where the DNA matches it firmly. Clone size is given for some rows only: seen once, a few or many times, or a class if the clone is expanded.

NA	TRBV20-1	many	TRBJ1-2	CSARSPTGRGGGYTF	TGCAGTGCCCGGAGCCCAACGGGGAGGGGGGGTGGCTACACCTTC
NA	TRBV29-1	few	TRBJ1-6	CSVSIGGSYNSPLHF	TGCAGCGTTAGTATAGGGGGCTCCTATAATTCACCCCTCCACTTT
TRBD1	TRBV5-1	NA	TRBJ1-2	CASRSIPGQGGYGYTF	TGCGCCAGCAGATCTATCCCGGGACAGGGGGGCTATGGCTACACCTTC
TRBD1	TRBV20-1	NA	TRBJ2-1	CSASTGVREQFF	TGCAGTGCGTCGACAGGGGTCCGTGAACAGTTCTTC
NA	TRBV15	NA	TRBJ1-6	CATSAPTGRLHF	TGTGCCACCAGCGCGCCGACAGGACGACTCCACTTT
TRBD1	TRBV6-5	NA	TRBJ1-2	CASRSGGGGYTF	TGTGCCAGCAGATCAGGGGGAGGAGGCTACACCTTC
NA	TRBV12-3/TRBV12-4	NA	TRBJ2-7	CASRCSRTSYEQYF	TGCGCCAGCAGGTGCTCTCGGACCTCCTACGAGCAGTACTTC
NA	TRBV25-1	many	TRBJ2-7	CASSASTATTQYF	TGTGCCAGCAGTGCCTCGACTGCCACCACCCAGTACTTC
TRBD2	TRBV4-1	NA	TRBJ2-3	CASSQGAGGGDGADTQYF	TGCGCCAGCAGCCAAGGGGCGGGGGGAGGGGATGGGGCAGATACGCAGTATTTT
NA	TRBV6-5	NA	TRBJ1-1	CASTASQNVNTEAFF	TGTGCCAGCACCGCCTCACAGAACGTGAACACTGAAGCTTTCTTT
TRBD1	TRBV7-2	many	TRBJ1-1	CASRRDRGITEAFF	TGTGCCAGCAGAAGGGACAGGGGGATCACTGAAGCTTTCTTT
NA	TRBV5-1	NA	TRBJ1-1	CASSLVYQTMNTEAFF	TGCGCCAGCAGCTTGGTCTACCAGACGATGAACACTGAAGCTTTCTTT
TRBD2	TRBV27	many	TRBJ2-5	CASSYREARETQYF	TGTGCCAGCAGTTATCGGGAGGCAAGGGAGACCCAGTACTTC
NA	TRBV11-2	many	TRBJ1-6	CASSLLTSTGPLHF	TGTGCCAGCAGCTTACTTACCTCGACGGGACCCCTCCACTTT
TRBD2	TRBV4-3	NA	TRBJ2-5	CASSQVTSGAQETQYF	TGCGCCAGCAGCCAAGTCACTAGCGGGGCACAAGAGACCCAGTACTTC
NA	TRBV20-1	many	TRBJ2-7	CSASRRDSSYEQYF	TGCAGTGCCAGCCGAAGGGACTCAAGCTACGAGCAGTACTTC
TRBD1	TRBV6-6	many	TRBJ2-7	CASMTGAEQYF	TGTGCCAGCATGACAGGGGCGGAGCAGTACTTC
NA	TRBV9	many	TRBJ2-1	CASSVSDHLEEQFF	TGTGCCAGCAGCGTTAGCGACCACCTGGAAGAGCAGTTCTTC
TRBD2	TRBV7-2	NA	TRBJ2-3	CASSYWGLAGYTDTQYF	TGTGCCAGCAGCTACTGGGGACTAGCGGGGTACACAGATACGCAGTATTTT
TRBD1	TRBV5-1	many	TRBJ2-3	CASRPGQLTDTQYF	TGCGCCAGCCGACCGGGACAGCTCACAGATACGCAGTATTTT
TRBD2	TRBV10-3	many	TRBJ2-5	CAISYEAGGPGETQYF	TGTGCCATCAGTTACGAAGCGGGGGGGCCTGGGGAGACCCAGTACTTC
NA	TRBV6-6	once	TRBJ2-7	CASLGIRGYEQYF	TGTGCCAGCCTGGGAATAAGGGGCTACGAGCAGTACTTC
NA	TRBV20-1	many	TRBJ1-2	CSASSVFGYTF	TGCAGTGCTAGTTCCGTATTTGGCTACACCTTC
NA	TRBV6-1	many	TRBJ2-4	CASSEAKNIQYF	TGTGCCAGCAGTGAAGCCAAAAACATTCAGTACTTC
NA	TRBV4-3	NA	TRBJ1-1	CAMATGSAFF	TGCGCTATGGCGACGGGGTCGGCTTTCTTT
TRBD2	TRBV20-1	NA	TRBJ2-1	CSAGKLAGGWDEQFF	TGCAGTGCTGGTAAGCTAGCGGGGGGGTGGGATGAGCAGTTCTTC
TRBD1	TRBV6-2/TRBV6-3	NA	TRBJ2-5	CATSDPLGQGKETQYF	TGTGCCACCAGTGACCCACTAGGACAGGGAAAGGAGACCCAGTACTTC
NA	TRBV6-1	many	TRBJ1-2	CASSEALTGTYGYTF	TGTGCCAGCAGTGAAGCGCTCACCGGGACCTATGGCTACACCTTC
TRBD1	TRBV9	few	TRBJ1-1	CASSAGQPNTEAFF	TGTGCCAGCAGCGCGGGACAGCCGAACACTGAAGCTTTCTTT
NA	TRBV6-5	many	TRBJ2-7	CASSYGQVDSYEQYF	TGTGCCAGCAGTTACGGGCAGGTCGACTCCTACGAGCAGTACTTC
NA	TRBV7-2	NA	TRBJ1-6	CASSAMRTYNSPLHF	TGTGCCAGCAGCGCCATGCGTACTTATAATTCACCCCTCCACTTT
NA	TRBV7-2	many	TRBJ2-5	CASSLGPLGRTQYF	TGTGCCAGCAGCCTCGGGCCTCTCGGAAGGACCCAGTACTTC
TRBD1	TRBV7-2	NA	TRBJ2-7	CASSLVGQGYNEQYF	TGTGCCAGCAGCCTAGTCGGACAGGGATACAATGAGCAGTACTTC